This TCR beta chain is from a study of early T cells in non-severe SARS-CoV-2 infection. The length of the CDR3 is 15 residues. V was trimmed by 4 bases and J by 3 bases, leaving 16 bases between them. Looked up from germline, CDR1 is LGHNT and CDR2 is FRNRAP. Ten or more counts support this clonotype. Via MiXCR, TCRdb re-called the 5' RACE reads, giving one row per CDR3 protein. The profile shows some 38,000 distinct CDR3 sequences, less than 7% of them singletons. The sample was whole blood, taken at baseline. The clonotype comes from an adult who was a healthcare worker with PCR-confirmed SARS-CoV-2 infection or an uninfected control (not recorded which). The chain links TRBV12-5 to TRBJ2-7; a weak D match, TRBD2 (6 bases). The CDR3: CASGSAAGIGYEQYF. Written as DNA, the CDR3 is TGTGCTAGTGGTTCCGCCGCGGGGATCGGCTACGAGCAGTACTTC. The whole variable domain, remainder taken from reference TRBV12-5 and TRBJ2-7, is DARVTQTPRHKVTEMGQEVTMRCQPILGHNTVFWYRQTMMQGLELLAYFRNRAPLDDSGMPKDRFSAEMPDATLATLKIQPSEPRDSAVYFCASGSAAGIGYEQYFGPGTRLTVT.